The source of this T cell receptor (beta chain) is a study of blood T cells in healthy people across ages. Looking at the study overall: When template switching was applied, about one barcoded beta molecule was captured per two T cells. Regarding the study as a whole: Comparison with aged donors showed that long-lived donors had more naive CD4+ cells and higher diversity.

No fewer than 7 million PBMCs went into each sample. Total RNA, at least 5 micrograms per sample, was extracted from PBMCs. Ten or more counts support this clonotype. Antigen: not known. CDR1 is SGDLS and CDR2 is YYNGEE in the germline V gene. V lost 0 bases to trimming and J lost 8 bases, with 14 bases between them. This CDR3 contains 15 residues. Combining a sample-barcoded 5' primer with a J-beta primer mix, a second PCR ran for about 6 to 12 cycles. TCRdb re-derived calls from the 5' RACE reads in MiXCR, one entry per CDR3 protein. The sample has some 790,000 distinct CDR3 sequences; 25% to 35% are singletons.

This TCR was sampled from a woman of 80 years or more in good health. The sequenced sample consisted of blood. V and J are TRBV9 and TRBJ1-4; no definite D call. In DNA form, the CDR3 reads TGTGCCAGCAGCGTAGGGTCTGGTTTCTCCGAAAAACTGTTTTTT. Translated, it gives CASSVGSGFSEKLFF.